One sample yielded the 4 T cell receptor beta chains listed below, sequenced in a study of neoadjuvant anti-PD-1 for oral cavity cancer. Assay used: immunoSEQ multiplex PCR; TCRdb lists only in-frame clones, some missing. Of approximately 67,000 clones in the sample, around 83% were seen once. Sequencing used PBMCs, obtained before nivolumab (anti-PD-1) treatment. The receptor set was obtained from a person aged 35-79 years with oral cavity squamous cell carcinoma.

V is TRBV5-1 and J is TRBJ1-1; D possibly corresponds to TRBD1 (5 bases). The germline V and J ends were trimmed by 6 bases and 4 bases, with 16 bases remaining between them. CDR1 and CDR2 from the germline V gene are SGHRS and YFSETQ. The length of the CDR3 is 14 residues. The CDR3 DNA is TGCGCCAGCAACCCGCTGGGGCCATCCACTGAAGCTTTCTTT. Its translation is CASNPLGPSTEAFF.

This clone has only one observation. The V gene is TRBV5-1, the J gene TRBJ2-1; D remains ambiguous. Trimming took 0 bases from V and 3 from J, leaving 22 bases between them. The germline V gene encodes CDR1 SGHRS and CDR2 YFSETQ. CDR3 length: 19 residues. The CDR3 region is CASSLGHAGFTLVYNEQFF. The CDR3 DNA reads TGCGCCAGCAGCTTGGGCCATGCCGGGTTTACCCTCGTCTACAATGAGCAGTTCTTC. Combining the CDR3 with reference TRBV5-1 and TRBJ2-1 gives the whole variable domain KAGVTQTPRYLIKTRGQQVTLSCSPISGHRSVSWYQQTPGQGLQFLFEYFSETQRNKGNFPGRFSGRQFSNSRSEMNVSTLELGDSALYLCASSLGHAGFTLVYNEQFFGPGTRLTVL.

J is TRBJ1-5 and V is TRBV28; D gene ambiguous. V was trimmed by 9 bases and J by 1 base, leaving 4 bases between them. Germline loops: CDR1 MDHEN, CDR2 SYDVKM. The CDR3 is made up of 11 amino acids. CDR3 sequence (DNA): TGTGCCAGTAGAAGCAATCAGCCCCAGCATTTT. Translated, it gives CASRSNQPQHF.

CDR3 region: CSVRGRIDRSSYEQYF. The CDR3 bases are TGCAGCGTTCGGGGTAGGATCGATAGAAGCTCCTACGAGCAGTACTTC. The chain links TRBV29-1 to TRBJ2-7, with D tentatively TRBD2 (5 bases). V lost 5 bases and J lost 0, with 20 bases in between. The length of the CDR3 is 16 residues. Germline V gene lookup returns CDR1 SQVTM and CDR2 ANQGSEA.